Listed below are T cell receptor beta chains from one sample, sequenced in a study of response to subunit inactivated influenza vaccine. TCRdb recomputed calls from the RT-PCR reads with MiXCR, one row per CDR3 protein. This table holds about 180,000 distinct CDR3 sequences, approximately 12% found once. The sequenced sample was CD8+ T cells sorted from PBMCs, obtained 23 to 25 months after vaccination. Receptors originate from a man between 50 and 75 years old who received an inactivated influenza vaccine. CDR3s include the opening cysteine and the closing phenylalanine or tryptophan. Each record gives: CDR3 DNA, CDR3 protein, J gene, clone size, CDR3 length, V gene, D gene. The D gene is left open where the match is weak. Size is omitted from some rows. Given values are once, few, many or a class for expanded clones.

CDR3 DNA: TGTGCCAGCAGCTTCCGGGGTTCACCCCTCCACTTT
CDR3 protein: CASSFRGSPLHF
J gene: TRBJ1-6
clone size: NA
CDR3 length: 12
V gene: TRBV5-6
D gene: NA

CDR3 DNA: TGCGCCAGCAGAGACAACAGGGGCTCTGGAAACACCATATATTTT
CDR3 protein: CASRDNRGSGNTIYF
J gene: TRBJ1-3
clone size: NA
CDR3 length: 15
V gene: TRBV4-3
D gene: TRBD1

CDR3 DNA: TGTGCCAGCAGCTTAACCCAGGGTTGGACTGAAGCTTTCTTT
CDR3 protein: CASSLTQGWTEAFF
J gene: TRBJ1-1
clone size: few
CDR3 length: 14
V gene: TRBV12-3/TRBV12-4
D gene: NA

CDR3 DNA: TGTGCCAGCAGCTTGGGGGAGGCTTACGAGCAGTACTTC
CDR3 protein: CASSLGEAYEQYF
J gene: TRBJ2-7
clone size: NA
CDR3 length: 13
V gene: TRBV5-6
D gene: NA

CDR3 DNA: TGTGCCAGCAGCCAGACAGGGTCCAATGAGCAGTTCTTC
CDR3 protein: CASSQTGSNEQFF
J gene: TRBJ2-1
clone size: many
CDR3 length: 13
V gene: TRBV7-9
D gene: TRBD1

CDR3 DNA: TGTGCCAGCAGTTACGGAGAGGGTGAAGAGACCCAGTACTTC
CDR3 protein: CASSYGEGEETQYF
J gene: TRBJ2-5
clone size: NA
CDR3 length: 14
V gene: TRBV6-5
D gene: NA

CDR3 DNA: TGTGCCAGCAGTTTGTACGGGGCACTGGGGGCGGACTACAATGAACAGTTCTTC
CDR3 protein: CASSLYGALGADYNEQFF
J gene: TRBJ2-1
clone size: NA
CDR3 length: 18
V gene: TRBV12-3/TRBV12-4
D gene: NA

CDR3 DNA: TGTGCCAGCTCACCGCCTAAACGACTCGGAGACGACGAGACCCAGTACTTC
CDR3 protein: CASSPPKRLGDDETQYF
J gene: TRBJ2-5
clone size: NA
CDR3 length: 17
V gene: TRBV18
D gene: NA

CDR3 DNA: TGTGCCAGCAGCCCTGTCCCGGGACAGGGGCCGCAACCAGACGATGAGCAGTTCTTC
CDR3 protein: CASSPVPGQGPQPDDEQFF
J gene: TRBJ2-1
clone size: few
CDR3 length: 19
V gene: TRBV13
D gene: TRBD1

CDR3 DNA: TGTGCCAGCAGCCAAGAAGGGGGTAACTACGAGCAGTACTTC
CDR3 protein: CASSQEGGNYEQYF
J gene: TRBJ2-7
clone size: NA
CDR3 length: 14
V gene: TRBV4-2
D gene: NA

CDR3 DNA: TGCGCCAGCAGCCACCGACTAGCGGGGAGCGGTTACGAGCAGTACTTC
CDR3 protein: CASSHRLAGSGYEQYF
J gene: TRBJ2-7
clone size: few
CDR3 length: 16
V gene: TRBV4-3
D gene: TRBD2

CDR3 DNA: TGTGCCAGCAGCTTAGAGGCGGGAGGGATCTACGAGCAGTACTTC
CDR3 protein: CASSLEAGGIYEQYF
J gene: TRBJ2-7
clone size: NA
CDR3 length: 15
V gene: TRBV7-6
D gene: TRBD2

CDR3 DNA: TGTGCCAGCAGTTACTCGATTATCGAGACCCAGTACTTC
CDR3 protein: CASSYSIIETQYF
J gene: TRBJ2-5
clone size: many
CDR3 length: 13
V gene: TRBV6-5
D gene: NA

CDR3 DNA: TGTGCCAGCAGTTACAGGGACGGACTTCAAGAGACCCAGTACTTC
CDR3 protein: CASSYRDGLQETQYF
J gene: TRBJ2-5
clone size: few
CDR3 length: 15
V gene: TRBV6-2/TRBV6-3
D gene: NA

CDR3 DNA: TGTGCCAGCAGTTTATATCAGCCCCAGCATTTT
CDR3 protein: CASSLYQPQHF
J gene: TRBJ1-5
clone size: many
CDR3 length: 11
V gene: TRBV12-3/TRBV12-4
D gene: NA

CDR3 DNA: TGCAGCGTATGGGGGGGTGATACGCAGTATTTT
CDR3 protein: CSVWGGDTQYF
J gene: TRBJ2-3
clone size: NA
CDR3 length: 11
V gene: TRBV29-1
D gene: TRBD2

CDR3 DNA: TGTGCCAGCAGCTCCCTACAGGGGAACACTGAAGCTTTCTTT
CDR3 protein: CASSSLQGNTEAFF
J gene: TRBJ1-1
clone size: few
CDR3 length: 14
V gene: TRBV7-9
D gene: NA

CDR3 DNA: TGCAGCGTTGAAGCCTGGGCCGGGGAGCTGTTTTTT
CDR3 protein: CSVEAWAGELFF
J gene: TRBJ2-2
clone size: few
CDR3 length: 12
V gene: TRBV29-1
D gene: NA

CDR3 DNA: TGCAGCGTTGAAGATTACGCTGAGCAGTTCTTC
CDR3 protein: CSVEDYAEQFF
J gene: TRBJ2-1
clone size: NA
CDR3 length: 11
V gene: TRBV29-1
D gene: NA

CDR3 DNA: TGTGCCAGCACGTACAGGGCCCTCGCTGGGGCCAACGTCCTGACTTTC
CDR3 protein: CASTYRALAGANVLTF
J gene: TRBJ2-6
clone size: few
CDR3 length: 16
V gene: TRBV2
D gene: NA

CDR3 DNA: TGTGCCAGCAGCTTGGGGAGGGGCAATCAGCCCCAGCATTTT
CDR3 protein: CASSLGRGNQPQHF
J gene: TRBJ1-5
clone size: NA
CDR3 length: 14
V gene: TRBV5-8
D gene: NA

CDR3 DNA: TGCGCCAGCAGCCCGGATTGGCAGAATGAGCAGTTCTTC
CDR3 protein: CASSPDWQNEQFF
J gene: TRBJ2-1
clone size: NA
CDR3 length: 13
V gene: TRBV5-1
D gene: NA

CDR3 DNA: TGTGCCAGCAACAGACTAGCGGGGGGCTCCTACGAGCAGTACTTC
CDR3 protein: CASNRLAGGSYEQYF
J gene: TRBJ2-7
clone size: few
CDR3 length: 15
V gene: TRBV2
D gene: TRBD2

CDR3 DNA: TGTGCCAGCAGCTTAGTCCTCAGGGTGGGACCAGATACGCAGTATTTT
CDR3 protein: CASSLVLRVGPDTQYF
J gene: TRBJ2-3
clone size: few
CDR3 length: 16
V gene: TRBV11-2
D gene: NA

CDR3 DNA: TGTGCCAGCAGCGCGGGGGTAAGGGCAGATACGCAGTATTTT
CDR3 protein: CASSAGVRADTQYF
J gene: TRBJ2-3
clone size: NA
CDR3 length: 14
V gene: TRBV21-1
D gene: NA

CDR3 DNA: TGTGCCAGCAGTCCAGCCAGCGGGGTTTACAATGAGCAGTTCTTC
CDR3 protein: CASSPASGVYNEQFF
J gene: TRBJ2-1
clone size: NA
CDR3 length: 15
V gene: TRBV27
D gene: TRBD2

CDR3 DNA: TGTGCCAGCAGCATGACAGGGGGACACACTGAGCAGTTCTTC
CDR3 protein: CASSMTGGHTEQFF
J gene: TRBJ2-1
clone size: NA
CDR3 length: 14
V gene: TRBV6-1
D gene: TRBD1

CDR3 DNA: TGTGCCAGCAGAAGGATGAAGACCCAGTACTTC
CDR3 protein: CASRRMKTQYF
J gene: TRBJ2-5
clone size: many
CDR3 length: 11
V gene: TRBV4-2
D gene: NA

CDR3 DNA: TGCGCCAGCAGTCAAGATCAAGGACAGGCCTACGAGCAGTACTTC
CDR3 protein: CASSQDQGQAYEQYF
J gene: TRBJ2-7
clone size: few
CDR3 length: 15
V gene: TRBV4-3
D gene: TRBD1

CDR3 DNA: TGTGCCCCGGGACAGGCGAACACCGGGGAGCTGTTTTTT
CDR3 protein: CAPGQANTGELFF
J gene: TRBJ2-2
clone size: few
CDR3 length: 13
V gene: TRBV7-9
D gene: TRBD1

CDR3 DNA: TGCGCCAGCAACGAGGGGGGCTCCCATGCAGATACGCAGTATTTT
CDR3 protein: CASNEGGSHADTQYF
J gene: TRBJ2-3
clone size: many
CDR3 length: 15
V gene: TRBV4-3
D gene: NA

CDR3 DNA: TGTGCCAGCAGCCCGAAAGCGGGAGGGTCCCTCCACGAGCAGTACTTC
CDR3 protein: CASSPKAGGSLHEQYF
J gene: TRBJ2-7
clone size: NA
CDR3 length: 16
V gene: TRBV7-9
D gene: TRBD2

CDR3 DNA: TGTGCCAGCAGTTTCAAGACACTTTATGGCTACACCTTC
CDR3 protein: CASSFKTLYGYTF
J gene: TRBJ1-2
clone size: NA
CDR3 length: 13
V gene: TRBV28
D gene: NA

CDR3 DNA: TGTGCCAGCAGTTTTGGGGGACTAGGCACAGATACGCAGTATTTT
CDR3 protein: CASSFGGLGTDTQYF
J gene: TRBJ2-3
clone size: few
CDR3 length: 15
V gene: TRBV27
D gene: TRBD2

CDR3 DNA: TGTGCCAGCAGTTCGGAAGGGTACAATGAGCAGTTCTTC
CDR3 protein: CASSSEGYNEQFF
J gene: TRBJ2-1
clone size: few
CDR3 length: 13
V gene: TRBV28
D gene: NA

CDR3 DNA: TGTGCCAGCAGCTTGGCCGGGACAAGGAGCTACGAGCAGTACTTC
CDR3 protein: CASSLAGTRSYEQYF
J gene: TRBJ2-7
clone size: NA
CDR3 length: 15
V gene: TRBV5-4
D gene: NA